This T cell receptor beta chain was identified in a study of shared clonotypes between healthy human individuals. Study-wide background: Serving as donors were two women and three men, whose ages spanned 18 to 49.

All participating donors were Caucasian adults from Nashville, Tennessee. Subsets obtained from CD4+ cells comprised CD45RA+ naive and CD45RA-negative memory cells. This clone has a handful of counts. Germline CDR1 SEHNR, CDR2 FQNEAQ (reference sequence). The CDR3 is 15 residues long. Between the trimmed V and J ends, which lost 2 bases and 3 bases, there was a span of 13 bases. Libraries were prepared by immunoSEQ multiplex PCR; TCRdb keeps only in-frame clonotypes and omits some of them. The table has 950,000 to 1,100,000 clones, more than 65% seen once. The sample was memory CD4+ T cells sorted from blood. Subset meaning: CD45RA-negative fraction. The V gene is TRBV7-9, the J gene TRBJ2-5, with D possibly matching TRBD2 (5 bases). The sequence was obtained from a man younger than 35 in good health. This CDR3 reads CASSLRLAQKETQYF. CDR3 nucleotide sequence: TGTGCCAGCAGCTTACGGCTAGCTCAAAAAGAGACCCAGTACTTC.